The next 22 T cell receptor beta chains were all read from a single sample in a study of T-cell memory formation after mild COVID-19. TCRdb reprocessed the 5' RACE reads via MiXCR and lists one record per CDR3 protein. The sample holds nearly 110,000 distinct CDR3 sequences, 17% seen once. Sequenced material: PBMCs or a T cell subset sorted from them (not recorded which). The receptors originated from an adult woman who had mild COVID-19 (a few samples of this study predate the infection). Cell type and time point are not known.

The CDR3 bases are TGCGCCAGCAGCTTGGCCGAAGAGGGATTACCCTACGAGCAGTACTTC. Translation: CASSLAEEGLPYEQYF. The rearrangement joins TRBV5-1 to TRBJ2-7; TRBD2 might be the D (5 bases). The CDR3 consists of 16 residues. Germline-derived CDR1 and CDR2 are SGHRS and YFSETQ. Trimming took off 0 bases at V and 2 bases at J, with 15 bases between the two ends.

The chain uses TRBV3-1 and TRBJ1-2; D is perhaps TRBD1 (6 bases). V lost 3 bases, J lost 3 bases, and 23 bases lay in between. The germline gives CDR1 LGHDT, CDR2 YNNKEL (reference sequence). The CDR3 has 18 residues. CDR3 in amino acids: CASSQSVVRDIKDYGYTF. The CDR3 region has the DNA TGTGCCAGCAGCCAGTCTGTTGTGAGGGACATCAAAGACTATGGCTACACCTTC.

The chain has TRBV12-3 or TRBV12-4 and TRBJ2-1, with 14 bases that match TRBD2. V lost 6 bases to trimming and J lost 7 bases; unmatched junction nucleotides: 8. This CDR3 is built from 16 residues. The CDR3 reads CASSRSGTSGGNEQFF. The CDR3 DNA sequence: TGTGCCAGCAGCCGATCCGGGACTAGCGGGGGTAATGAGCAGTTCTTC.

The CDR3 DNA follows: TGTGCCAGTAGTAGGTCGGACAGGAGCTCCTACAATGAGCAGTTCTTC. Amino acid sequence: CASSRSDRSSYNEQFF. The J gene is TRBJ2-1, the V gene TRBV19; TRBD1 matches 7 bases. This CDR3 contains 16 residues. In germline, CDR1 is LNHDA, CDR2 SQIVND (reference sequence). Germline trimming cut 4 bases from V and 0 bases from J; bases unmatched to any gene: 6.

CDR3 coding DNA: TGTGCCAGCAGCCGTTCGCCAGCGGGCGGGGAGCTGTTTTTT. Residues: CASSRSPAGGELFF. This chain links TRBV11-1 with TRBJ2-2, with a possible D match to TRBD2 (6 bases). This CDR3 comprises 14 residues. Trimming removed 5 bases from V and 7 bases from J, with 14 bases in between. Germline V gene data show CDR1 as SGHAT and CDR2 as FQDESV (reference sequence).

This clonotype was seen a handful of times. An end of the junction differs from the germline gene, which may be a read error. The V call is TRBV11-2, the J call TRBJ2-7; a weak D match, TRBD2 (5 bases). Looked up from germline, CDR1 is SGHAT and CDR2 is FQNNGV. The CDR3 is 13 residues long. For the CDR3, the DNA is TGTGCCAGCAGCTCCACCGATCCCGGGGAACCCGAATTC. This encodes CASSSTDPGEPEF.

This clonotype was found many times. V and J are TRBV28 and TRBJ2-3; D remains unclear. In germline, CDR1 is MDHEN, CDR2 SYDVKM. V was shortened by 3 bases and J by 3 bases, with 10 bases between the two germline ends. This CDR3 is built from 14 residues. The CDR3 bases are TGTGCCAGCAGTTTTCTGGCTGGGACAGATACGCAGTATTTT. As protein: CASSFLAGTDTQYF.

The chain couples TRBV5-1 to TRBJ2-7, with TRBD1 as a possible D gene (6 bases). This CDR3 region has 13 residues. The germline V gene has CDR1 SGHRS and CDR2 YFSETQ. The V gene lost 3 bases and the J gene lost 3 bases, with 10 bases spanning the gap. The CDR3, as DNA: TGCGCCAGCAGCTGGAGCAGGGGCTACGAGCAGTACTTC. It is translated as CASSWSRGYEQYF. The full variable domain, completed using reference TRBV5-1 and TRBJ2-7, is KAGVTQTPRYLIKTRGQQVTLSCSPISGHRSVSWYQQTPGQGLQFLFEYFSETQRNKGNFPGRFSGRQFSNSRSEMNVSTLELGDSALYLCASSWSRGYEQYFGPGTRLTVT.

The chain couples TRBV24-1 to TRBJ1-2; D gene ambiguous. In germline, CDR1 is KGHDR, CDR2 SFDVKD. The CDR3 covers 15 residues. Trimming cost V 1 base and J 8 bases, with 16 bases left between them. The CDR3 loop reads CATSDFHEPVGGYTF. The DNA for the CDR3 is TGTGCCACCAGTGATTTTCATGAGCCGGTGGGGGGCTACACCTTC.

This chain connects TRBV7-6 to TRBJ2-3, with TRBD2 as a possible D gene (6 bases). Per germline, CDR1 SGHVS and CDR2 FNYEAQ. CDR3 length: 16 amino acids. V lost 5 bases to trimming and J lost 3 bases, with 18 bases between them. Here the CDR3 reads CASSHGWGLETDTQYF. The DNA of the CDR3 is TGTGCCAGCAGCCATGGATGGGGACTTGAAACAGATACGCAGTATTTT.

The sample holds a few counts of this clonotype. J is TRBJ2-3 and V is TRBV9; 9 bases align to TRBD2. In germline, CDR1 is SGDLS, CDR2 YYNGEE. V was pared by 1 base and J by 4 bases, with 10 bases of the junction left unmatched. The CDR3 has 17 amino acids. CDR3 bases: TGTGCCAGCAGCGTATCTAGCGGGGTTTATGCGGCAGATACGCAGTATTTT. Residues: CASSVSSGVYAADTQYF.

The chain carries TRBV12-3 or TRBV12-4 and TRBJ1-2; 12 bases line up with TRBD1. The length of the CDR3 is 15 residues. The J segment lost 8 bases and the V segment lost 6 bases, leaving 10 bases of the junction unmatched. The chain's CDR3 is CASRPDLGTGGGYTF. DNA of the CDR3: TGTGCCAGCAGACCGGACCTAGGGACAGGGGGCGGCTACACCTTC.

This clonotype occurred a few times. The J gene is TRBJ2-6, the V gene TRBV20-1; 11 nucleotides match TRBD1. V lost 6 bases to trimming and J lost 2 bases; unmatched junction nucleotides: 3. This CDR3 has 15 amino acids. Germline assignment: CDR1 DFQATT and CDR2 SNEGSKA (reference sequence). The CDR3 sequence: CSALDRGPGANVLTF. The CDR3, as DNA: TGCAGTGCCTTGGACAGGGGGCCTGGGGCCAACGTCCTGACTTTC.

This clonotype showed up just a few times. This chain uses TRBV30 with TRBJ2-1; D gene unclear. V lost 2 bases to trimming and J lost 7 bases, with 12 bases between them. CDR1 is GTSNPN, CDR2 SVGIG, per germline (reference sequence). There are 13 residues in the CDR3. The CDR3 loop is CAWSRKDRNEQFF. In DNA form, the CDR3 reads TGTGCCTGGAGTCGAAAGGATCGTAATGAGCAGTTCTTC.

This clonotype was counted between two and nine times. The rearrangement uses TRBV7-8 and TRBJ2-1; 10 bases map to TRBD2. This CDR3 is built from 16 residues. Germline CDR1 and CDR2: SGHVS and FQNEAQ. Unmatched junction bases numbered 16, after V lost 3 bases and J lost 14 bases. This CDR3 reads CASSFLAGGPREGKFF. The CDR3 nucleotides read TGTGCCAGCAGCTTCTTAGCGGGGGGCCCTAGGGAGGGCAAGTTCTTC. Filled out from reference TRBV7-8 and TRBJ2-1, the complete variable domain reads GAGVSQSPRYKVAKRGQDVALRCDPISGHVSLFWYQQALGQGPEFLTYFQNEAQLDKSGLPSDRFFAERPEGSVSTLKIQRTQQEDSAVYLCASSFLAGGPREGKFFGPGTRLTVL.

CDR3 bases: TGTGCCAGCAGCCAGATCGGAGTTGATAATTCACCCCTCCACTTT. This translates into CASSQIGVDNSPLHF. V gene TRBV6-2 or TRBV6-3 combines with J gene TRBJ1-6; D gene unclear. This CDR3 contains 15 residues. Germline V gives CDR1 MNHEY, CDR2 SVGEGT. V was pared by 6 bases and J by 5 bases, with 14 bases between.

CDR3 bases: TGTGCCAGCAGTTTCCGAGGCGAGCAGTACTTC. Its translation is CASSFRGEQYF. The V and J genes are TRBV12-3 or TRBV12-4 and TRBJ2-7; D gene uncertain. Trimming took 3 bases from V and 6 from J, leaving 6 bases between them. This CDR3 comprises 11 residues.

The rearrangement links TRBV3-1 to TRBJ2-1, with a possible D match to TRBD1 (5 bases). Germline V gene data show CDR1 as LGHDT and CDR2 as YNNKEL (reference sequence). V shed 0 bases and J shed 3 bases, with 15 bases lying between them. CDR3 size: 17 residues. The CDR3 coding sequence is TGTGCCAGCAGCCAAGATCTGGGGCTATCGGGCTACAATGAGCAGTTCTTC. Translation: CASSQDLGLSGYNEQFF.

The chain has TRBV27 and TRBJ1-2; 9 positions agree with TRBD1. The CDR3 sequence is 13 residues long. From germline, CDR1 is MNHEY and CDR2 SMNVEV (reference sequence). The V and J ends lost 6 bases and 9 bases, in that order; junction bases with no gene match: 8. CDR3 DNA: TGTGCCAGCAGACCGGGACAGGGCGTCAGCTACACCTTC. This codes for CASRPGQGVSYTF.

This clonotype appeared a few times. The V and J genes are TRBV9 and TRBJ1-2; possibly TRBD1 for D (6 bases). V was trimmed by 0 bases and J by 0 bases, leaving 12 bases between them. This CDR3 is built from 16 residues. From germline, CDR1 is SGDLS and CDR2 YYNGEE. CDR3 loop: CASSVGGGGTNYGYTF. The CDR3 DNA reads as TGTGCCAGCAGCGTAGGTGGGGGGGGCACTAACTATGGCTACACCTTC.

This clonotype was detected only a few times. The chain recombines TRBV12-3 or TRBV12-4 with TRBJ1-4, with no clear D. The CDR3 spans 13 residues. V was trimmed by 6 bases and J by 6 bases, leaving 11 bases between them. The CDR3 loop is CASRPVGYEKLFF. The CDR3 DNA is TGTGCCAGCAGGCCAGTCGGGTATGAAAAACTGTTTTTT.

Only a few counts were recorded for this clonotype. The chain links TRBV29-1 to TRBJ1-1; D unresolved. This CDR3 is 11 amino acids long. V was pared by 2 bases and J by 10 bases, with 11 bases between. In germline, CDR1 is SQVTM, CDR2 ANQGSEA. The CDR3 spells CSVERIPGAFF. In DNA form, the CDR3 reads TGCAGCGTTGAAAGGATTCCTGGAGCTTTCTTT.